The entry that follows covers one T cell receptor (beta chain) sequence. Its target is not known. TCRdb passed the RT-PCR reads through MiXCR, listing each CDR3 protein once. Among around 790,000 distinct CDR3 sequences listed, approximately 22% were seen once. The sample comes from a study of response to subunit inactivated influenza vaccine. Study results and limitations: Authors suggested that a seasonal influenza vaccination recruits few new T cells each time.

The sequences come from PBMCs from blood, collected roughly 5 days after vaccination. The origin of this receptor is a man in his fifties who received an inactivated influenza vaccine.

Here the CDR3 reads CASSSQAGAGGDNEQFF. DNA of the CDR3: TGTGCCAGCAGCTCCCAAGCGGGAGCGGGGGGGGACAATGAGCAGTTCTTC. The genes are TRBV11-2 and TRBJ2-1; 10 nucleotides match TRBD2. The CDR3 is 17 residues long. Trimming took 4 bases from V and 5 from J; bases not matched to a gene: 11. Germline assignment: CDR1 SGHAT and CDR2 FQNNGV.